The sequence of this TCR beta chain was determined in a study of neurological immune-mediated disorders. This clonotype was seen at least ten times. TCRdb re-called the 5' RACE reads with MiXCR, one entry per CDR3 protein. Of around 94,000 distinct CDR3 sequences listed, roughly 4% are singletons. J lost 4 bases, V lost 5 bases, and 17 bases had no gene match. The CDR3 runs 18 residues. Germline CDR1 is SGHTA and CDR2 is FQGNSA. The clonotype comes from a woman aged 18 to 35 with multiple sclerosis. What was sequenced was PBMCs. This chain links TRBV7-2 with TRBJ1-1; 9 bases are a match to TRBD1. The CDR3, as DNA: TGTGCCAGCAGCCGAACGGACAGGGGTATGGGTTGGAGCACTGAAGCTTTCTTT. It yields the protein CASSRTDRGMGWSTEAFF.